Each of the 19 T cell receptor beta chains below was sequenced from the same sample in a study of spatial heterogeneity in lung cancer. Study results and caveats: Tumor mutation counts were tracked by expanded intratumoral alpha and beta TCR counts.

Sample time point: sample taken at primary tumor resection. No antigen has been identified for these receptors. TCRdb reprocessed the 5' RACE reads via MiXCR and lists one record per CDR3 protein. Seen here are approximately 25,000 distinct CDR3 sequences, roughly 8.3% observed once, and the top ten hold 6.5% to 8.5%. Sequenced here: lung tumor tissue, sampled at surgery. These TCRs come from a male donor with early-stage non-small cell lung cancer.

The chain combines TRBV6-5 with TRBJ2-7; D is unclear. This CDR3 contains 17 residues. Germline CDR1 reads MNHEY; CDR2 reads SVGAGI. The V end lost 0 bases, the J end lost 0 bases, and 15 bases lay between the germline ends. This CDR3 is CASSYSKSSASSYEQYF. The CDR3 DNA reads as TGTGCCAGCAGTTACTCGAAATCGAGCGCTAGCTCCTACGAGCAGTACTTC.

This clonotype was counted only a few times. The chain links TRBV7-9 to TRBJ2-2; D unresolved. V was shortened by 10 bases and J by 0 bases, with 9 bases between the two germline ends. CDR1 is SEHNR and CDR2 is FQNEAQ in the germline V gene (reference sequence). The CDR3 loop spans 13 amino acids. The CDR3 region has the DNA TGTGCCACCCGGTGGACGAACACCGGGGAGCTGTTTTTT. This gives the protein CATRWTNTGELFF. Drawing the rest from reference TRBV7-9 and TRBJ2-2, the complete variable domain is DTGVSQNPRHKITKRGQNVTFRCDPISEHNRLYWYRQTLGQGPEFLTYFQNEAQLEKSRLLSDRFSAERPKGSFSTLEIQRTEQGDSAMYLCATRWTNTGELFFGEGSRLTVL.

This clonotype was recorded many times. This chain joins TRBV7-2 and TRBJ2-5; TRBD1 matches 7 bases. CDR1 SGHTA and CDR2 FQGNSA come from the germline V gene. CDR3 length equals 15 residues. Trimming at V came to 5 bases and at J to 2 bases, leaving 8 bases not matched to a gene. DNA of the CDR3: TGTGCCAGCAGCCGCGAACAGGGGATACAAGAGACCCAGTACTTC. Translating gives CASSREQGIQETQYF.

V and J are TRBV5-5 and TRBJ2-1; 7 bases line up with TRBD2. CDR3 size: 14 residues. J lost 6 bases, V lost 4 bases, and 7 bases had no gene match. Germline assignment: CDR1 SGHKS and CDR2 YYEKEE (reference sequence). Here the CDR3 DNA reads TGTGCCAGCAGCCCCGCTTGGGGGGGCAATGAGCAGTTCTTC. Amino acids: CASSPAWGGNEQFF.

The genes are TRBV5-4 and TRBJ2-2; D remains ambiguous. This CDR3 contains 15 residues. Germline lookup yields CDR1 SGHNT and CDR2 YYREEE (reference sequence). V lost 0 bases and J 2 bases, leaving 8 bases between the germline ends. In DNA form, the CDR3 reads TGTGCCAGCAGCTTGGAATCCCAAAACACCGGGGAGCTGTTTTTT. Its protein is CASSLESQNTGELFF.

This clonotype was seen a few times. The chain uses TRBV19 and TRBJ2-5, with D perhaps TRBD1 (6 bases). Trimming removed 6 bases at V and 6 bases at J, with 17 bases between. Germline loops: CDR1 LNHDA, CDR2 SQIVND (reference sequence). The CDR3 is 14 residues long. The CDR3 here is CASSIQGSGKTQYF. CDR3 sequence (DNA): TGTGCCAGTAGCATACAGGGAAGTGGAAAGACCCAGTACTTC.

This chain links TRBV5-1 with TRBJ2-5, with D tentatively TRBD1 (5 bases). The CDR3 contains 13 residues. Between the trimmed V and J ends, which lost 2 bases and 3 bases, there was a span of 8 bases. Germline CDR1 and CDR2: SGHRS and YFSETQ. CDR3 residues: CASSFLREETQYF. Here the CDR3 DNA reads TGCGCCAGCAGCTTCCTCAGGGAAGAGACCCAGTACTTC. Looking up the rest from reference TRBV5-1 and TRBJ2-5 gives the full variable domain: KAGVTQTPRYLIKTRGQQVTLSCSPISGHRSVSWYQQTPGQGLQFLFEYFSETQRNKGNFPGRFSGRQFSNSRSEMNVSTLELGDSALYLCASSFLREETQYFGPGTRLLVL.

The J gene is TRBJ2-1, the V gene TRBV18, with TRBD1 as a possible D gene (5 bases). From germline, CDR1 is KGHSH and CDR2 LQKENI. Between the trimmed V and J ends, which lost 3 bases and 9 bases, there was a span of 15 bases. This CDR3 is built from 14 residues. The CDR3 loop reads CASSPQGLIAEQFF. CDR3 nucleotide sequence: TGTGCCAGCTCACCTCAGGGCCTGATCGCTGAGCAGTTCTTC. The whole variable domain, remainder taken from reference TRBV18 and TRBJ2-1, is NAGVMQNPRHLVRRRGQEARLRCSPMKGHSHVYWYRQLPEEGLKFMVYLQKENIIDESGMPKERFSAEFPKEGPSILRIQQVVRGDSAAYFCASSPQGLIAEQFFGPGTRLTVL.

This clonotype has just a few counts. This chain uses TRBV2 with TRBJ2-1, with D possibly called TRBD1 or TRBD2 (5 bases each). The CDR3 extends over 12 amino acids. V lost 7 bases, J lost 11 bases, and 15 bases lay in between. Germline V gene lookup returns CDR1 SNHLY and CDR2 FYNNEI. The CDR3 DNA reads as TGTGCCAGCATGGGGACGGACCGTAAGCAGTTCTTC. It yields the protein CASMGTDRKQFF.

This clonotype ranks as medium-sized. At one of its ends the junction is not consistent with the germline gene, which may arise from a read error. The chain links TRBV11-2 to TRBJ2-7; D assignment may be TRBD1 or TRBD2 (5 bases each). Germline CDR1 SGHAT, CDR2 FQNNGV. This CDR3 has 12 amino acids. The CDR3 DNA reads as TGTGCCAGCAGCTCCCTTAGGGACGGCTTTTTTTTC. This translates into CASSSLRDGFFF.

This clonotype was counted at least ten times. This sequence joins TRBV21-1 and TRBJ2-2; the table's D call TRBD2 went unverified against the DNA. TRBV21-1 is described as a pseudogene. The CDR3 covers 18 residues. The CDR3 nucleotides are TGTGGGAACCCCAGCAGTTTCGGGTCGGGAGGTTCTACCGGGGAGCTGTTTTTT. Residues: CGNPSSFGSGGSTGELFF.

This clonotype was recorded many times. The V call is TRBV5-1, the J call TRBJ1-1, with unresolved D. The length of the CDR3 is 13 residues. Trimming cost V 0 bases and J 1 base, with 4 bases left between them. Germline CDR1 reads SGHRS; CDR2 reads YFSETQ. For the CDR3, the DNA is TGCGCCAGCAGCTTGGTGTCGAACACTGAAGCTTTCTTT. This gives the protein CASSLVSNTEAFF.

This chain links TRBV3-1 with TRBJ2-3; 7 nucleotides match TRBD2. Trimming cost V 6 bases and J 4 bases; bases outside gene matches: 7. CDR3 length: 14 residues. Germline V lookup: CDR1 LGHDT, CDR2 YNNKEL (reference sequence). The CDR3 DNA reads TGTGCCAGCAGGTATTCTAGCGGCCCAGATACGCAGTATTTT. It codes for CASRYSSGPDTQYF.

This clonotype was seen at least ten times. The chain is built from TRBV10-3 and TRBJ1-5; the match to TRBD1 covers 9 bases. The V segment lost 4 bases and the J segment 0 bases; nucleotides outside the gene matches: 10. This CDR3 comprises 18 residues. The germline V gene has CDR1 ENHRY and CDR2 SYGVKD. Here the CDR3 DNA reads TGTGCCATCAGTGCAAACCCGGGACAGGGTTTTAGCAATCAGCCCCAGCATTTT. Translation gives CAISANPGQGFSNQPQHF.

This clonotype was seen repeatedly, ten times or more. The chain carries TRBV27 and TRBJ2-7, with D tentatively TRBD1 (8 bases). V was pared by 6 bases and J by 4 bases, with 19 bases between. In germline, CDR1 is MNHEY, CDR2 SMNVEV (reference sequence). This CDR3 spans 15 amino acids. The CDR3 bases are TGTGCCAGCAGGACAGGGGAGGGTAGAGTATACGAGCAGTACTTC. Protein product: CASRTGEGRVYEQYF.

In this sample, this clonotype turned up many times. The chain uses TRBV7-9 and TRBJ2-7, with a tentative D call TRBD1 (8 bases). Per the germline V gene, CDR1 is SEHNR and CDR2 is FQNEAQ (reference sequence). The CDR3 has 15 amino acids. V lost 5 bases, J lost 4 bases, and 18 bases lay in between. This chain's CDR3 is CASSRGEGQVYEQYF. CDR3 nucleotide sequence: TGTGCCAGCAGCCGAGGGGAGGGACAGGTGTACGAGCAGTACTTC.

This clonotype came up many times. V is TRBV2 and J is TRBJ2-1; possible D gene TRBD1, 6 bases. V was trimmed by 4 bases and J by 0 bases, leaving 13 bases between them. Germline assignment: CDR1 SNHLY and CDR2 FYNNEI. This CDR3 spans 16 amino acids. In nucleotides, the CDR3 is TGTGCCAGCAGTGTCTTAGGGACACTCTCCTACAATGAGCAGTTCTTC. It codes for CASSVLGTLSYNEQFF. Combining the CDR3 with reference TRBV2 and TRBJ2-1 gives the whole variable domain EPEVTQTPSHQVTQMGQEVILRCVPISNHLYFYWYRQILGQKVEFLVSFYNNEISEKSEIFDDQFSVERPDGSNFTLKIRSTKLEDSAMYFCASSVLGTLSYNEQFFGPGTRLTVL.

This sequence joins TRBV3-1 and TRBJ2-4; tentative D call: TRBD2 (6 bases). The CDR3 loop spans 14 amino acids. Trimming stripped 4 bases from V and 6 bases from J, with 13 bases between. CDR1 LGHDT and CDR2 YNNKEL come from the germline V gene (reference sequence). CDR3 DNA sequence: TGTGCCAGCAGCCCGGGACTTCCAGGAAACATTCAGTACTTC. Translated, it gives CASSPGLPGNIQYF.

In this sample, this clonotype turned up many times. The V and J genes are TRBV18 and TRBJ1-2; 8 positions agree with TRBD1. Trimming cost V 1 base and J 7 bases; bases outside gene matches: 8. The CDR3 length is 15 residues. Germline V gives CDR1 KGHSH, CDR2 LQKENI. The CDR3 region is CASSPRYWTGRGYTF. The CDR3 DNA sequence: TGTGCCAGCTCACCACGGTACTGGACAGGGCGTGGCTACACCTTC.